This T cell receptor beta chain is from a study of T cells expressing NK-cell markers. Across the whole study: Within the sequenced cohort of eight donors, seven exhibited HCMV seropositivity and one was seronegative. Study observations and caveats: Also leading the CD3+CD56-NKG2C+ fraction in a handful of donors were these clonotypes. The share of CD8+ T cells held by dominant NKG2C+ clonotypes was roughly 1.0-8% in several donors.

Germline V gene data show CDR1 as DFQATT and CDR2 as SNEGSKA (reference sequence). This CDR3 contains 17 residues. As regards this clonotype: Antigen: not known.

With UMIs, 5'RACE template switching was used to make TCR beta cDNA. TCRdb reworked the 5' RACE reads into one entry per CDR3 protein, no DNA. The sample table sets out approximately 460,000 distinct CDR3 sequences. This chain uses TRBV20-1 with TRBJ2-6; the TCRdb call, TRBD1, lacks DNA for checking. This receptor was identified in a woman between 18 and 75 years old in good health. The material sequenced was blood T cells: a sorted CD56 or NKG2C T cell subset, CD4+ or CD8+ T cells, or bulk PBMC T cells (not recorded which). CDR3: CSARDPRPRSGANVLTF.